Presented here are 8 T cell receptor beta chains from one specimen sequenced in a study of CD8 T cells in Susac syndrome. With random hexamers, 0.5 to 1 ug RNA was reverse transcribed. TCRdb independently ran MiXCR on the immunoSEQ multiplex PCR reads; one entry per CDR3 protein. The data hold 150,000 to 200,000 distinct CDR3 sequences, with approximately 94% observed a single time. Sequencing used CD4+ T cells from PBMCs. The receptors here all came from a human donor with multiple sclerosis.

V usage is TRBV27 and J usage is TRBJ2-2, with TRBD2 identical over 11 bases. With 4 bases clipped from V and 6 bases from J, the junction kept 16 bases outside the gene matches. The CDR3 loop spans 19 amino acids. Germline lookup yields CDR1 MNHEY and CDR2 SMNVEV (reference sequence). The CDR3: CASSSRLAGRRLGAGELFF. In DNA, the CDR3 is TGTGCCAGCAGTTCAAGACTAGCGGGACGCCGTTTGGGGGCCGGGGAGCTGTTTTTT.

The chain has TRBV5-4 and TRBJ2-7; 7 bases are a match to TRBD2. The V segment lost 4 bases and the J segment 5 bases; nucleotides outside the gene matches: 12. Germline CDR1 SGHNT, CDR2 YYREEE (reference sequence). The CDR3 loop spans 15 amino acids. In nucleotides, the CDR3 is TGTGCCAGCAGCCCGGGAGGTAGGGGAGTCCACGAGCAGTACTTC. This sequence encodes CASSPGGRGVHEQYF.

This chain joins TRBV7-9 and TRBJ1-5, with unresolved D. Germline V CDR1 and CDR2: SEHNR, FQNEAQ (reference sequence). V was pared by 5 bases and J by 1 base, with 9 bases between. The length of the CDR3 is 14 residues. The CDR3 bases are TGTGCCAGCAGCGGTCGTGACAGCAATCAGCCCCAGCATTTT. Translating it yields CASSGRDSNQPQHF.

The gene calls are TRBV9 and TRBJ2-2; D gene ambiguous. Germline CDR1 reads SGDLS; CDR2 reads YYNGEE. V lost 0 bases, J lost 7 bases, and 7 bases lay in between. CDR3 size: 13 residues. CDR3 sequence (DNA): TGTGCCAGCAGCGTAGAGGTCGGCGGGGAGCTGTTTTTT. Protein: CASSVEVGGELFF.

The chain couples TRBV29-1 to TRBJ2-7, with 8 bases fitting TRBD2. Germline CDR1 and CDR2: SQVTM and ANQGSEA. The CDR3 totals 14 residues. After removal of 7 bases from V and 1 base from J, the junction contained 9 bases not matched to a gene. CDR3 nucleotides: TGCAGCGCTCGCGGGGGGACGTGGTCCTACGAGCAGTACTTC. Translating gives CSARGGTWSYEQYF.

The chain carries TRBV9 and TRBJ1-3; D remains unclear. This CDR3 spans 16 amino acids. V gave up 4 bases and J gave up 0 bases, with 14 bases separating them. CDR1 SGDLS and CDR2 YYNGEE come from the germline V gene. The chain's CDR3 is CASSLRHDLSGNTIYF. The CDR3 coding sequence is TGTGCCAGCAGCCTACGACACGACCTCTCTGGAAACACCATATATTTT.

The genes are TRBV19 and TRBJ1-2; possibly TRBD1 for D (5 bases). Germline assignment: CDR1 LNHDA and CDR2 SQIVND (reference sequence). V lost 3 bases and J lost 6, with 17 bases in between. This CDR3 has 15 amino acids. The CDR3 sequence is CASSIGTAQMDGYTF. The CDR3 region has the DNA TGTGCCAGTAGTATCGGGACGGCCCAGATGGATGGCTACACCTTC.

The chain employs TRBV6-5 and TRBJ2-3; perhaps TRBD1 as D (6 bases). The CDR3 extends over 17 amino acids. Germline V gene sequence: CDR1 MNHEY, CDR2 SVGAGI. The V end lost 0 bases, the J end lost 6 bases, and 19 bases lay between the germline ends. In DNA form, the CDR3 reads TGTGCCAGCAGTTACTCGAATCTGCCAGGGGCAACGGATACGCAGTATTTT. Translation: CASSYSNLPGATDTQYF.